These 14 T cell receptor beta chains came from one sample sequenced in a study of shared clonotypes between healthy human individuals. Clones were read by immunoSEQ multiplex PCR, and TCRdb kept only the in-frame ones, dropping some. The repertoire holds 950,000 to 1,300,000 clones, with around 74% as singletons. Sequenced sample: memory CD4+ T cells sorted from blood. Described subset: CD45RA-negative fraction. These receptors came from a man aged 18 to 29 in good health.

The rearrangement links TRBV19 to TRBJ1-4; 7 bases are a match to TRBD1. Germline V gene lookup returns CDR1 LNHDA and CDR2 SQIVND (reference sequence). V dropped 3 bases and J dropped 8; count of bases not matched to a gene: 6. CDR3 length: 14 residues. The CDR3 DNA reads as TGTGCCAGTAGTATTACAGGGGTACAGGAAAAACTGTTTTTT. Protein product: CASSITGVQEKLFF. The variable domain in full, with the rest retrieved from reference TRBV19 and TRBJ1-4, is DGGITQSPKYLFRKEGQNVTLSCEQNLNHDAMYWYRQDPGQGLRLIYYSQIVNDFQKGDIAEGYSVSREKKESFPLTVTSAQKNPTAFYLCASSITGVQEKLFFGSGTQLSVL.

The rearrangement uses TRBV7-2 and TRBJ1-2; tentatively, D is TRBD1 (6 bases). The V end lost 7 bases, the J end lost 0 bases, and 12 bases lay between the germline ends. This CDR3 has 14 amino acids. Germline V CDR1 and CDR2: SGHTA, FQGNSA. The CDR3 loop reads CASTGQKANYGYTF. The CDR3 DNA reads TGTGCCAGCACCGGACAGAAAGCTAACTATGGCTACACCTTC.

The chain recombines TRBV7-8 with TRBJ2-1; 10 bases are shared with TRBD2. In germline, CDR1 is SGHVS, CDR2 FQNEAQ. The CDR3 has 15 residues. With V trimmed by 3 bases and J by 3 bases, 2 bases remained unmatched. The CDR3: CASSFASGSYNEQFF. CDR3 coding DNA: TGTGCCAGCAGCTTCGCTAGCGGGAGCTACAATGAGCAGTTCTTC.

V usage is TRBV13 and J usage is TRBJ1-4; TRBD1 matches at 9 bases. The CDR3 extends over 16 amino acids. CDR1 is PRHDT and CDR2 is FYEKMQ in the germline V gene (reference sequence). Trimming at V came to 5 bases and at J to 5 bases, leaving 9 bases not matched to a gene. The CDR3 region has the DNA TGTGCCAGCAGCCTATATGGGACAGGGTGGAATGAAAAACTGTTTTTT. Its translation: CASSLYGTGWNEKLFF.

Comment on this clone: It may be a read error: a sequence one base away is much more abundant. The rearrangement joins TRBV27 to TRBJ2-2, with 14 bases lining up with TRBD2. The CDR3 runs 19 residues. In germline, CDR1 is MNHEY, CDR2 SMNVEV (reference sequence). As DNA, the CDR3 is TGTGCCAGCAGTCCCGGGACTAGCGGGAGACCCACGAACACCGAGGAGCTGTTTTTT. As protein: CASSPGTSGRPTNTEELFF.

V and J are TRBV10-3 and TRBJ2-3; 10 bases align to TRBD2. The CDR3 loop spans 15 amino acids. The germline V gene encodes CDR1 ENHRY and CDR2 SYGVKD. V shed 11 bases and J 1 base; nucleotides not matched to a gene: 9. The CDR3 DNA is TGTGCCGTCCTCACCGGACTAGCGGGCACAGATACGCAGTATTTT. Its protein is CAVLTGLAGTDTQYF.

The chain employs TRBV5-4 and TRBJ2-3; no definite D call. Germline CDR1 and CDR2: SGHNT and YYREEE (reference sequence). The CDR3 has 13 amino acids. V lost 5 bases and J 2 bases, leaving 9 bases between the germline ends. CDR3 residues: CASRAGFTDTQYF. As DNA, the CDR3 is TGTGCCAGCAGGGCAGGCTTCACAGATACGCAGTATTTT. Supplemented by reference TRBV5-4 and TRBJ2-3, the full variable domain reads ETGVTQSPTHLIKTRGQQVTLRCSSQSGHNTVSWYQQALGQGPQFIFQYYREEENGRGNFPPRFSGLQFPNYSSELNVNALELDDSALYLCASRAGFTDTQYFGPGTRLTVL.

The rearrangement links TRBV27 to TRBJ2-5, with D unresolved. Looked up from germline, CDR1 is MNHEY and CDR2 is SMNVEV (reference sequence). The V end lost 2 bases, the J end lost 7 bases, and 11 bases lay between the germline ends. The CDR3 sequence is 13 residues long. The CDR3 loop reads CASSLPPPATQYF. DNA for the CDR3: TGTGCCAGCAGTTTACCCCCCCCTGCGACCCAGTACTTC.

The table lists this clone with many counts. The V and J genes are TRBV4-1 and TRBJ2-5, with D possibly being TRBD1 or TRBD2 (5 bases each). V lost 0 bases and J 7 bases, leaving 18 bases between the germline ends. CDR1 MGHRA and CDR2 YSYEKL come from the germline V gene. The CDR3 has 16 amino acids. The CDR3 protein is CASSQEFGAGGGTQYF. CDR3 bases: TGCGCCAGCAGCCAAGAGTTTGGGGCGGGCGGCGGGACCCAGTACTTC.

This clone has a handful of counts. This chain joins TRBV6-1 and TRBJ2-2, with D possibly TRBD1 on 5 matching bases. Germline V gene sequence: CDR1 MNHNS, CDR2 SASEGT. This CDR3 has 13 amino acids. V dropped 4 bases and J dropped 6 bases, with 9 bases sitting between them. CDR3 in DNA: TGTGCCAGCAGTGTACAGGTTGCCGGGGAGCTGTTTTTT. This translates into CASSVQVAGELFF.

The chain couples TRBV27 to TRBJ1-1; 7 bases are a match to TRBD1. J gave up 1 base and V 5 bases, and 7 bases lay outside the gene matches. Germline values: CDR1 MNHEY, CDR2 SMNVEV (reference sequence). The CDR3 sequence is 15 residues long. The chain's CDR3 is CASSPPGQRNTEAFF. The CDR3 coding sequence is TGTGCCAGCAGTCCGCCGGGACAGAGGAACACTGAAGCTTTCTTT.

The chain has TRBV29-1 and TRBJ2-1, with 9 nucleotides matching TRBD1. The length of the CDR3 is 14 residues. J gave up 7 bases and V 4 bases, and 8 bases lay outside the gene matches. Germline CDR1 SQVTM, CDR2 ANQGSEA. The CDR3 region is CSVGVLQGANEQFF. In DNA, the CDR3 is TGCAGCGTTGGTGTACTACAGGGGGCGAATGAGCAGTTCTTC.

This clone was observed once. The CDR3, as DNA: TGCGCCAGCAGCCAACAAACAGGGAACGGTCAAGGCTACACCTTC. It yields the protein CASSQQTGNGQGYTF. This chain links TRBV4-3 with TRBJ1-2; tentative D call: TRBD1 (6 bases). V was shortened by 2 bases and J by 8 bases, with 18 bases between the two germline ends. There are 15 residues in the CDR3. CDR1 LGHNA and CDR2 YSLEER come from the germline V gene.

The rearrangement uses TRBV9 and TRBJ2-1, with TRBD2 identical over 7 bases. Trimming cost V 0 bases and J 5 bases; bases outside gene matches: 2. The CDR3 length is 14 residues. CDR1 SGDLS and CDR2 YYNGEE come from the germline V gene. CDR3 amino acids: CASSVGSGNNEQFF. The CDR3 coding sequence is TGTGCCAGCAGCGTAGGGAGCGGGAACAATGAGCAGTTCTTC.